The 12 T cell receptor gamma chains below were found in one sample sequenced in a study of Vδ1+ human thymocytes. Study-wide points: Highly polyclonal TRG and TRD repertoires with Gaussian CDR3 length distributions appeared in thymus.

Their antigen targets remain unknown. The template was reverse-transcribed extracted RNA. The CDR3 regions were amplified by multiplex PCR from V-gene primers to a constant-region primer. TCRdb reapplied CATT to the multiplex PCR reads. The table includes 36,000 or so gamma-chain clones, 20% to 25% detected once. Specimen: Vdelta1+ gamma-delta thymocytes from the thymus. As for subset: FACS-sorted CD3+ TCRalphabeta- TCRVdelta1+ TCRVdelta2- thymocytes. The receptors were sampled from a girl less than two years old who had congenital heart surgery.

This clone was seen only a few times. This sample also contains other DNA sequences that code for the same CDR3. This chain links TRGV3 with TRGJP2. The ends lost 2 bases at V and 2 bases at J; junction bases unmatched: 2. Germline V gene data show CDR1 as VTNTFY and CDR2 as YDVSTARD (reference sequence). The CDR3 extends over 14 amino acids. CDR3 amino acids: CATWDKSSDWIKTF. DNA for the CDR3: TGTGCCACCTGGGACAAGAGTAGTGATTGGATCAAGACGTTT.

This clone turned up a few times. The J gene is TRGJ1 or TRGJ2, the V gene TRGV2. The CDR3 length is 14 residues. The V segment lost 0 bases and the J segment 6 bases; nucleotides outside the gene matches: 8. CDR1 is EGSNGY and CDR2 is YDSYNSKV in the germline V gene. DNA for the CDR3: TGTGCCACCTGGGACGGGCAGGAGGTTTATAAGAAACTCTTT. Amino acids: CATWDGQEVYKKLF.

This sequence joins TRGV9 and TRGJP2. Unmatched junction bases numbered 17, after V lost 3 bases and J lost 7 bases. CDR3 size: 17 residues. Germline V gene data show CDR1 as GITISATS and CDR2 as ISYDGTV (reference sequence). CDR3 amino acids: CALWESQGTTTDWIKTF. The CDR3 DNA sequence: TGTGCCTTGTGGGAGTCCCAAGGGACTACTACTGATTGGATCAAGACGTTT.

This clone has more than one count but fewer than ten. Different DNA sequences within this sample yield the same CDR3. The rearrangement uses TRGV4 and TRGJ1 or TRGJ2. Looked up from germline, CDR1 is EGSTGY and CDR2 is YDSYTSSV. The CDR3 is made up of 12 amino acids. V dropped 0 bases and J dropped 13; count of bases not matched to a gene: 9. In DNA, the CDR3 is TGTGCCACCTGGGATGGGCTGGGGGAAAAACTCTTT. The encoded protein is CATWDGLGEKLF.

A few counts support this clone. The V gene is TRGV9, the J gene TRGJP1. V lost 11 bases, J lost 4 bases, and 10 bases stayed unmatched. The CDR3 has 13 residues. CDR1 GITISATS and CDR2 ISYDGTV come from the germline V gene (reference sequence). In nucleotides, the CDR3 is TGTGCCTCCCCAGTTATCACTGGTTGGTTCAAGATATTT. Encoded protein: CASPVITGWFKIF.

The V call is TRGV4, the J call TRGJ1 or TRGJ2. The trim removed 2 bases at V and 8 bases at J, leaving 15 bases unmatched. The CDR3 spans 15 residues. Germline V lookup: CDR1 EGSTGY, CDR2 YDSYTSSV. This CDR3 reads CATWDEPRVRHKKLF. CDR3 nucleotide sequence: TGTGCCACCTGGGATGAGCCCCGGGTAAGGCATAAGAAACTCTTT.

The table lists this clone with a few counts. This rearrangement joins TRGV3 to TRGJ1 or TRGJ2. The CDR3 has 13 residues. CDR1 is VTNTFY, CDR2 YDVSTARD, per germline (reference sequence). Trimming removed 5 bases from V and 0 bases from J; junction bases left unmatched: 4. The CDR3 here is CATWGANYYKKLF. For the CDR3, the DNA is TGTGCCACCTGGGGGGCGAATTATTATAAGAAACTCTTT.

There are a few counts of this clone. The chain is built from TRGV5 and TRGJ1 or TRGJ2. Losses at the gene ends were 1 base for V and 2 bases for J; bases not matched to a gene: 5. Germline CDR1 reads VINAFY; CDR2 reads YDVSNSKD. This CDR3 is 14 amino acids long. CDR3 nucleotide sequence: TGTGCCACCTGGGACAGTCCAGATTATTATAAGAAACTCTTT. Encoded protein: CATWDSPDYYKKLF.

This clone came up a few times. Distinct nucleotide sequences in the sample also encode this CDR3. The chain combines TRGV3 with TRGJ1 or TRGJ2. Looked up from germline, CDR1 is VTNTFY and CDR2 is YDVSTARD (reference sequence). After removal of 1 base from V and 6 bases from J, the junction contained 3 bases not matched to a gene. The CDR3 is made up of 12 amino acids. The CDR3, as DNA: TGTGCCACCTGGGACAGTGGTTATAAGAAACTCTTT. Protein: CATWDSGYKKLF.

The chain joins TRGV2 to TRGJ1 or TRGJ2. CDR1 is EGSNGY, CDR2 YDSYNSKV, per germline. Losses at the gene ends were 3 bases for V and 9 bases for J; bases not matched to a gene: 14. CDR3 length: 14 amino acids. The CDR3, as DNA: TGTGCCACCTGGGACAGGCGACTATATGGTAAGAAACTCTTT. The encoded protein is CATWDRRLYGKKLF.

This clone has only one observation. The chain combines TRGV5 with TRGJ1 or TRGJ2. This CDR3 has 15 amino acids. Trimming removed 0 bases from V and 10 bases from J; junction bases left unmatched: 15. Germline CDR1 and CDR2: VINAFY and YDVSNSKD. CDR3 DNA sequence: TGTGCCACCTGGGACAGGGGAGGAAGATGTTGCAAGAAACTCTTT. It codes for CATWDRGGRCCKKLF.

With regard to this clone: Distinct nucleotide sequences in the sample also encode this CDR3. This chain joins TRGV2 and TRGJ1 or TRGJ2. CDR1 EGSNGY and CDR2 YDSYNSKV come from the germline V gene. V shed 1 base, J shed 3 bases, and the junction held 9 bases outside the gene matches. The CDR3 runs 15 residues. In DNA form, the CDR3 reads TGTGCCACCTGGGACGGCCGGGGAGGTTATTATAAGAAACTCTTT. Protein sequence: CATWDGRGGYYKKLF.